Listed below are T cell receptor beta chains from one sample, sequenced in a study of shared clonotypes between healthy human individuals. Produced via immunoSEQ multiplex PCR; TCRdb's table is partial and in-frame only. The table records about 1 million clones, around 75% of them present only once. Source material: memory CD4+ T cells sorted from blood. The receptors were sampled from a man younger than 30 in good health. CDR3s include the opening cysteine and the closing phenylalanine or tryptophan. Each record gives: clone size, V gene, J gene, D gene, CDR3 protein, CDR3 DNA. The D gene is left open where the match is weak. Not all rows give a size; the values are once, few, many and, for expanded clones, a class.

>NA|TRBV6-1|TRBJ1-2|NA
CASSVILGGSYGYTF
TGTGCCAGCAGTGTTATATTAGGGGGTTCCTATGGCTACACCTTC
>NA|TRBV10-3|TRBJ2-1|NA
CAISPLGQENYNEQFF
TGTGCCATCAGCCCCCTCGGCCAGGAGAACTACAATGAGCAGTTCTTC
>NA|TRBV21-1|TRBJ2-4|NA
CASSLWRGRPNIQYF
TGTGCCAGCAGCTTATGGAGGGGGCGTCCGAACATTCAGTACTTC
>NA|TRBV6-6|TRBJ2-7|NA
CASSYDGSYEQYF
TGTGCCAGCAGTTACGACGGCTCCTACGAGCAGTACTTC
>once|TRBV6-6|TRBJ2-7|NA
CASRDFGGRTYEQYF
TGTGCCAGCAGGGATTTTGGCGGCCGTACCTACGAGCAGTACTTC
>NA|TRBV21-1|TRBJ1-2|NA
CASSARDRGRPPCGYTF
TGTGCCAGCAGCGCCCGGGACAGGGGGCGCCCCCCCTGTGGCTACACCTTC
>NA|TRBV5-4|TRBJ2-1|TRBD2
CASSLPLAGVGNEQFF
TGTGCCAGCAGCTTGCCCCTAGCGGGAGTCGGCAATGAGCAGTTCTTC
>NA|TRBV28|TRBJ1-4|NA
CASKGGRGLNEKLFF
TGTGCCAGCAAAGGAGGTCGGGGGTTGAATGAAAAACTGTTTTTT
>NA|TRBV7-5|TRBJ2-2|NA
CARSLPGREDTGELFF
TGTGCCAGAAGCCTACCAGGGCGGGAGGACACCGGGGAGCTGTTTTTT
>NA|TRBV21-1|TRBJ2-7|NA
CASSKIDRCSSYEQYF
TGTGCCAGCAGCAAAATAGACAGGTGTAGCTCCTACGAGCAGTACTTC
>NA|TRBV2|TRBJ2-5|TRBD1
CASGAGTGVETQYF
TGTGCCAGCGGGGCCGGGACAGGGGTAGAGACCCAGTACTTC
>few|TRBV28|TRBJ2-3|NA
CATEPTTDTQYF
TGTGCCACCGAACCGACCACAGATACGCAGTATTTT
>NA|TRBV7-8|TRBJ2-2|NA
CASSPRTPVNTGELFF
TGTGCCAGCAGCCCGAGGACGCCAGTGAACACCGGGGAGCTGTTTTTT
>NA|TRBV5-1|TRBJ2-5|NA
CASSGGGPETQYF
TGCGCCAGCAGTGGAGGGGGCCCGGAGACCCAGTACTTC
>NA|TRBV7-2|TRBJ2-7|TRBD2
CASSLTGTSGHEQYF
TGTGCCAGCAGCTTAACGGGGACTAGCGGACACGAGCAGTACTTC
>NA|TRBV27|TRBJ1-6|NA
CASSLANLGGEVHF
TGTGCCAGCAGTTTAGCAAACCTCGGGGGGGAAGTCCACTTT
>NA|TRBV30|TRBJ2-6|TRBD2
CAWSAGGSGANVLTF
TGTGCCTGGAGCGCGGGGGGCTCTGGGGCCAACGTCCTGACTTTC
>NA|TRBV11-3|TRBJ2-3|TRBD2
CASSPGTSGGTDTQYF
TGTGCCAGCAGCCCTGGGACTAGCGGGGGCACAGATACGCAGTATTTT
>NA|TRBV5-5|TRBJ2-1|TRBD2
CASAPAGRYNEQFF
TGTGCCAGCGCCCCGGCCGGGAGGTACAATGAGCAGTTCTTC
>once|TRBV5-1|TRBJ1-2|NA
CASSPSRQLANYGYTF
TGCGCCAGCAGCCCATCCCGACAGTTAGCTAACTATGGCTACACCTTC
>NA|TRBV7-3|TRBJ2-5|NA
CASSPRGAYQETQYF
TGTGCCAGCAGCCCCCGCGGGGCCTATCAAGAGACCCAGTACTTC
>NA|TRBV5-6|TRBJ2-4|NA
CASSLNSNIQYF
TGTGCCAGCAGCTTGAACAGTAACATTCAGTACTTC
>NA|TRBV11-2|TRBJ1-3|NA
CASSGAGTSGNTIYF
TGTGCCAGCAGCGGGGCCGGGACCTCTGGAAACACCATATATTTT
>NA|TRBV19|TRBJ1-4|NA
CASSPTRQKNEKLFF
TGTGCCAGTAGTCCAACAAGACAAAAGAATGAAAAACTGTTTTTT
>NA|TRBV29-1|TRBJ2-3|NA
CSADTPHHTQYF
TGCAGCGCCGACACCCCCCACCATACGCAGTATTTT
>NA|TRBV5-5|TRBJ2-7|TRBD1
CASRAPGQGYEQYF
TGTGCCAGCAGGGCCCCGGGACAGGGCTACGAGCAGTACTTC